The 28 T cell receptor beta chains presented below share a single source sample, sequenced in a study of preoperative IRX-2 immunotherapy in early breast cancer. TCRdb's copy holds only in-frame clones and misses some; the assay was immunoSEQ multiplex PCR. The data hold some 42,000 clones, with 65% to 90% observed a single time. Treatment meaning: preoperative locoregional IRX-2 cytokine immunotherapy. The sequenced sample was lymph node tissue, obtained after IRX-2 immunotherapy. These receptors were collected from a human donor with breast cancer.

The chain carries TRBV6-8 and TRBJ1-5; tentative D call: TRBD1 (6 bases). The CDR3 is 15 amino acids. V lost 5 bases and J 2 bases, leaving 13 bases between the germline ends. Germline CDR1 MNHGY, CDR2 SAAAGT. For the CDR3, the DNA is TGTGCCAGCAGTCCCCTAGACAGGCGCAATCAGCCCCAGCATTTT. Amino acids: CASSPLDRRNQPQHF.

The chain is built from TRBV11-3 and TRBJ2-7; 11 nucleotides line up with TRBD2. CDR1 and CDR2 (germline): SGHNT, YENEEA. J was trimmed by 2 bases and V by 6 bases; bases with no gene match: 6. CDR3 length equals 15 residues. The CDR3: CASSRLAGGPYEQYF. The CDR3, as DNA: TGTGCCAGCAGTCGTCTAGCGGGGGGCCCCTACGAGCAGTACTTC. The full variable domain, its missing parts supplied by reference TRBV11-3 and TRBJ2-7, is EAGVVQSPRYKIIEKKQPVAFWCNPISGHNTLYWYLQNLGQGPELLIRYENEEAVDDSQLPKDRFSAERLKGVDSTLKIQPAELGDSAVYLCASSRLAGGPYEQYFGPGTRLTVT.

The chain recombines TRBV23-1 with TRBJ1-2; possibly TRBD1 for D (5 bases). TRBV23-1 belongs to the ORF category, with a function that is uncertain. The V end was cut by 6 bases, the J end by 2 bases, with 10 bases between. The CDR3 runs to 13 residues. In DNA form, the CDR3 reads TGCGCCAGCAGCTTGCAGGGAAACTATGGCTACACCTTC. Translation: CASSLQGNYGYTF.

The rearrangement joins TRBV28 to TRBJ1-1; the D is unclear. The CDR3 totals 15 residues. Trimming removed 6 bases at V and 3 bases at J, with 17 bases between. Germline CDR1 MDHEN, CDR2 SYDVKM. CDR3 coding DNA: TGTGCCAGCAGCCTTGGGCTGACGGACTACACTGAAGCTTTCTTT. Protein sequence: CASSLGLTDYTEAFF.

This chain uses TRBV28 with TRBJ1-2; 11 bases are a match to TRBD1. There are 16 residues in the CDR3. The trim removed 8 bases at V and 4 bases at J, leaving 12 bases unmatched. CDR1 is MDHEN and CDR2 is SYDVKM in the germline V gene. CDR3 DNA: TGTGCCAGCGTGTCGGCCGGACAGGGGGCGGGCTATGGCTACACCTTC. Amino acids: CASVSAGQGAGYGYTF.

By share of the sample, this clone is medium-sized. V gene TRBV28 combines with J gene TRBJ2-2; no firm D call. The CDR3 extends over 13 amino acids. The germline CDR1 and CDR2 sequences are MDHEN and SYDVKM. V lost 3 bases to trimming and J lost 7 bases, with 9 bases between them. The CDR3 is CASSLQFHGELFF. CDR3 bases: TGTGCCAGCAGTTTGCAGTTTCACGGGGAGCTGTTTTTT.

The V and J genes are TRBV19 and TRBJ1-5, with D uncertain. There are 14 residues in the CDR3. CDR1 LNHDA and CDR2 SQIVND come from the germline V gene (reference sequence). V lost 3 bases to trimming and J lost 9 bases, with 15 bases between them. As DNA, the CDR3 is TGTGCCAGTAGTATTCCACCGGCTGTTACGCCCCAGCATTTT. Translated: CASSIPPAVTPQHF.

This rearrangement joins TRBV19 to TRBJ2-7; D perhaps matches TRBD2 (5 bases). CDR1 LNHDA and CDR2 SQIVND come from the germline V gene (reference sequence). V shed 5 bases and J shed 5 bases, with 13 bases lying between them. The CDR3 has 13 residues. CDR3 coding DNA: TGTGCCAGTAGTGACCTACTCGGGAACGAGCAGTACTTC. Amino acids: CASSDLLGNEQYF.

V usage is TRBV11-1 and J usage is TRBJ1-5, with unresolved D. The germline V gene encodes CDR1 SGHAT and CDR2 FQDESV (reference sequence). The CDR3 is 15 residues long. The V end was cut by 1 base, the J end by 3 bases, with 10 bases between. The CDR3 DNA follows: TGTGCCAGCAGCTTAGGAGGCGGGGTCAATCAGCCCCAGCATTTT. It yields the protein CASSLGGGVNQPQHF.

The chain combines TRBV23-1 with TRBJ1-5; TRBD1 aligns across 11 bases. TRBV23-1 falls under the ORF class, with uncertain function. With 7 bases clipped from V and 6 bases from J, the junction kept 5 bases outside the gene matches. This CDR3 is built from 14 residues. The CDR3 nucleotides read TGCGCCAGCACCGGACAGGGGGCCGGTCAGCCCCAGCATTTT. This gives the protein CASTGQGAGQPQHF.

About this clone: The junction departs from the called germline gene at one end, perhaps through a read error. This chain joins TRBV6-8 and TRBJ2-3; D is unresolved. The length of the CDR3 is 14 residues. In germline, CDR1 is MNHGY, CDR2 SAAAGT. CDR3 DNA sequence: TGTGCCATCAGTCCCAGTCAGAGCACAGATACGCAGTATTTT. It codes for CAISPSQSTDTQYF.

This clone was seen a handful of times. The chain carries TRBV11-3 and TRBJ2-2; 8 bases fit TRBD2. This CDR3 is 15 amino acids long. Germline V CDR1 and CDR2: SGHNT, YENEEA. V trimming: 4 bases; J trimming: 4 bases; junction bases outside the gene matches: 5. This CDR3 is CASSSSGGGTGELFF. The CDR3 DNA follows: TGTGCCAGCAGCTCAAGCGGGGGAGGCACCGGGGAGCTGTTTTTT.

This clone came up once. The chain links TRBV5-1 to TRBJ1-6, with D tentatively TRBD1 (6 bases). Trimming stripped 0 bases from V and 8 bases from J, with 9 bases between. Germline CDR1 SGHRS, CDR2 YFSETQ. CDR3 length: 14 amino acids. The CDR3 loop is CASSLAGTHSPLHF. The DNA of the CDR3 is TGCGCCAGCAGCTTGGCCGGGACACATTCACCCCTCCACTTT. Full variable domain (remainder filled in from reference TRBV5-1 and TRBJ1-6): KAGVTQTPRYLIKTRGQQVTLSCSPISGHRSVSWYQQTPGQGLQFLFEYFSETQRNKGNFPGRFSGRQFSNSRSEMNVSTLELGDSALYLCASSLAGTHSPLHFGNGTRLTVT.

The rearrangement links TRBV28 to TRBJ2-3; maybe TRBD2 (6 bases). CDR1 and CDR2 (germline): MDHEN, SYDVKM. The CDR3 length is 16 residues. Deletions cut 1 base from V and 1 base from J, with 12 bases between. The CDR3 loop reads CASSLLHGGGTDTQYF. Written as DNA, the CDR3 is TGTGCCAGCAGTTTATTGCACGGGGGAGGCACAGATACGCAGTATTTT.

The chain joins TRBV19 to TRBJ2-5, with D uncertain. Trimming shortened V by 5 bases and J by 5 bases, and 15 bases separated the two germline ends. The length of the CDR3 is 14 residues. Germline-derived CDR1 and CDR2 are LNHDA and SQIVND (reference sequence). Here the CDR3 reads CASSPVWVGETQYF. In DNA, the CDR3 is TGTGCCAGTAGTCCTGTTTGGGTCGGGGAGACCCAGTACTTC. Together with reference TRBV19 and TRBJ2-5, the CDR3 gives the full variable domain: DGGITQSPKYLFRKEGQNVTLSCEQNLNHDAMYWYRQDPGQGLRLIYYSQIVNDFQKGDIAEGYSVSREKKESFPLTVTSAQKNPTAFYLCASSPVWVGETQYFGPGTRLLVL.

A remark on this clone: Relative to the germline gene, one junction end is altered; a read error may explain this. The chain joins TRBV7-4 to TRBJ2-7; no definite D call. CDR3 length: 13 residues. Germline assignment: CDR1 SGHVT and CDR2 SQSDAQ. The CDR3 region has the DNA TGTGCCAGCAGCCCGGACGGTTCCTACGAACAGTACTTC. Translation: CASSPDGSYEQYF.

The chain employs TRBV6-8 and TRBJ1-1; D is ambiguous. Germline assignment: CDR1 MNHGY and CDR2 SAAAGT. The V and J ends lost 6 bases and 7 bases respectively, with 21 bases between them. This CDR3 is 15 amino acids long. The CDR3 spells CASSSGWTLSGEAFF. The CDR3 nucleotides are TGTGCCAGCAGCTCGGGTTGGACTCTCTCCGGTGAAGCTTTCTTT.

CDR3 coding DNA: TGTGCCAGCAGGCCCCCCTGGGAGGAAGCTTTCTTT. It specifies CASRPPWEEAFF. The rearrangement joins TRBV28 to TRBJ1-1; D remains ambiguous. This CDR3 is 12 amino acids long. Trimming took off 6 bases at V and 8 bases at J, with 13 bases between the two ends. Germline V gives CDR1 MDHEN, CDR2 SYDVKM.

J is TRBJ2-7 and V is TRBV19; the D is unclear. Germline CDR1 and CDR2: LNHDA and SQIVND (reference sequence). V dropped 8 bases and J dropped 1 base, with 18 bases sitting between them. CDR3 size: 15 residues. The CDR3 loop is CASRTGLAGSYEQYF. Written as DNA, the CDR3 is TGTGCCAGTCGAACCGGTTTGGCAGGATCCTACGAGCAGTACTTC.

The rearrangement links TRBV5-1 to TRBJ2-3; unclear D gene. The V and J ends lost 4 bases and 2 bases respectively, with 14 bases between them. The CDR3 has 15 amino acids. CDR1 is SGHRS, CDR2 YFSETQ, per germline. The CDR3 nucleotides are TGCGCCAGCAGCCCCATGGCCTTATACACAGATACGCAGTATTTT. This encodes CASSPMALYTDTQYF. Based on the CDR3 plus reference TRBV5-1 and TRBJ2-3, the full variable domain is KAGVTQTPRYLIKTRGQQVTLSCSPISGHRSVSWYQQTPGQGLQFLFEYFSETQRNKGNFPGRFSGRQFSNSRSEMNVSTLELGDSALYLCASSPMALYTDTQYFGPGTRLTVL.

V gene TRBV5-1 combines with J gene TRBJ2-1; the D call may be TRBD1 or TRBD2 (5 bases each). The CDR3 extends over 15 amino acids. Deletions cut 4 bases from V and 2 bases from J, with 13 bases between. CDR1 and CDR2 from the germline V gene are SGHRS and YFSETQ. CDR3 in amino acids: CASSARDGAYNEQFF. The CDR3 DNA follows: TGCGCCAGCAGCGCCCGGGACGGGGCCTACAATGAGCAGTTCTTC. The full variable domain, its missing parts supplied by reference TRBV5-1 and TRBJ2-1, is KAGVTQTPRYLIKTRGQQVTLSCSPISGHRSVSWYQQTPGQGLQFLFEYFSETQRNKGNFPGRFSGRQFSNSRSEMNVSTLELGDSALYLCASSARDGAYNEQFFGPGTRLTVL.

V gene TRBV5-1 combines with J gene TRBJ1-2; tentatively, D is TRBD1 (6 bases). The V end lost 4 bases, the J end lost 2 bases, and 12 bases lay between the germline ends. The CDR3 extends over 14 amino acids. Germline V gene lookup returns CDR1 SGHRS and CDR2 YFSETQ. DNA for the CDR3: TGCGCCAGCAGCCCGGGACACCGAAACTATGGCTACACCTTC. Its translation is CASSPGHRNYGYTF.

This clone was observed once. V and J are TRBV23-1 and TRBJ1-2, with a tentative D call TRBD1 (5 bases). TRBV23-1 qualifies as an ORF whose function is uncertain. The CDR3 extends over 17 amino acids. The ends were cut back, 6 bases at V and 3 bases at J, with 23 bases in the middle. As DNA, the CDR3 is TGCGCCAGCAGCCAAGACCCAGGGCTCTCTGGGGACTATGGCTACACCTTC. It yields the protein CASSQDPGLSGDYGYTF.

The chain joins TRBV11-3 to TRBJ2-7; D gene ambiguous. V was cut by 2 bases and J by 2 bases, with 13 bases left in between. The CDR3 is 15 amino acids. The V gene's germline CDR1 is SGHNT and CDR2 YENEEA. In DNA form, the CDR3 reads TGTGCCAGCAGCTTACTGGGCAAAGGGACCTACGAGCAGTACTTC. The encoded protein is CASSLLGKGTYEQYF.

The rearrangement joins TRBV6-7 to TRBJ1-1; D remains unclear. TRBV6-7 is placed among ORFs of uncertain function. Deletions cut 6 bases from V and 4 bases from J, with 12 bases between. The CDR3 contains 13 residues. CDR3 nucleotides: TGTGCCAGCAGACTACGGGTGAGCACTGAAGCTTTCTTT. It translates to CASRLRVSTEAFF.

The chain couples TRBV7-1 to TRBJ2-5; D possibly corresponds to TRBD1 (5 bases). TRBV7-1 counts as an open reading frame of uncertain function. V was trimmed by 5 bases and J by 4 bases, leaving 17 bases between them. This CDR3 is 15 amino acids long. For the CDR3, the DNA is TGTGCCAGCAGCCTACGGACGGGCAGGGCAGAGACCCAGTACTTC. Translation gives CASSLRTGRAETQYF.

The CDR3 DNA reads as TGTGCCAGCAGCCTTGGACAGGGGATCTACTATGGCTACACCTTC. The encoded protein is CASSLGQGIYYGYTF. The chain combines TRBV11-3 with TRBJ1-2; 9 nucleotides line up with TRBD1. The CDR3 covers 15 residues. The ends lost 5 bases at V and 3 bases at J; junction bases unmatched: 7. The germline CDR1 and CDR2 sequences are SGHNT and YENEEA.

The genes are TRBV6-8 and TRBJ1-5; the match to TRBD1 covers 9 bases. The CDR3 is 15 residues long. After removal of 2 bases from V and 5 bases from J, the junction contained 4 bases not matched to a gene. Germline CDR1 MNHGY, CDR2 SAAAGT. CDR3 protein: CASSYHRDRDQPQHF. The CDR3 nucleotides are TGTGCCAGCAGTTACCACCGGGACAGGGATCAGCCCCAGCATTTT.